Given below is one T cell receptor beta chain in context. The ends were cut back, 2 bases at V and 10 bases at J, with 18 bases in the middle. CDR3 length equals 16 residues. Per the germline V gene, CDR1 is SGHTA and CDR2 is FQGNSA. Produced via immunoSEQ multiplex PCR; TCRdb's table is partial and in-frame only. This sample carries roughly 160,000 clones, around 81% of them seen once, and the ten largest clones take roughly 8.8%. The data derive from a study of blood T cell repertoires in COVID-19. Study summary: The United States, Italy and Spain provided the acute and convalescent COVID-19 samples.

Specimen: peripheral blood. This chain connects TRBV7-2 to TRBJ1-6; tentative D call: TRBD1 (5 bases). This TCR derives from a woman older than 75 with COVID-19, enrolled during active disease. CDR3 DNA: TGTGCCAGCAGCTTATCCGGTGGGGGAGGGTACTCACCCCTCCACTTT. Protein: CASSLSGGGGYSPLHF.